One and the same sample provided the 4 T cell receptor beta chains below, sequenced in a study of blood T cell repertoires in COVID-19. Profiling relied on immunoSEQ multiplex PCR, and the TCRdb table lists in-frame clones only, not all of them. The profile covers approximately 80,000 clones, with roughly 85% appearing a single time and 9.6% taken by the ten largest. The sample consisted of peripheral blood. These receptors all stem from a man aged 50 to 59 with COVID-19, enrolled during active disease.

The chain joins TRBV5-8 to TRBJ2-5, with 8 positions matching TRBD1. Germline assignment: CDR1 SGHTS and CDR2 YDEGEE. This CDR3 spans 16 amino acids. V lost 2 bases to trimming and J lost 1 base; unmatched junction nucleotides: 7. The CDR3: CASSFGAGGLQETQYF. The CDR3 coding sequence is TGTGCCAGCAGCTTTGGGGCAGGGGGCCTCCAAGAGACCCAGTACTTC.

The rearrangement uses TRBV6-2 or TRBV6-3 and TRBJ2-7, with 7 bases that match TRBD1. Germline V lookup: CDR1 MNHEY, CDR2 SVGEGT. J gave up 5 bases and V 7 bases, and 8 bases lay outside the gene matches. The CDR3 is made up of 13 amino acids. The CDR3 region has the DNA TGTGCCAGCATCCCCAGGGGGAGAAACGAGCAGTACTTC. This encodes CASIPRGRNEQYF.

J is TRBJ2-1 and V is TRBV7-6, with unresolved D. Deletions cut 3 bases from V and 9 bases from J, with 12 bases between. This CDR3 is built from 13 residues. The V gene's germline CDR1 is SGHVS and CDR2 FNYEAQ. CDR3: CASSFETPAEQFF. The CDR3, as DNA: TGTGCCAGCAGCTTTGAAACTCCCGCTGAGCAGTTCTTC. The full variable domain, its missing parts supplied by reference TRBV7-6 and TRBJ2-1, is GAGVSQSPRYKVTKRGQDVALRCDPISGHVSLYWYRQALGQGPEFLTYFNYEAQQDKSGLPNDRFSAERPEGSISTLTIQRTEQRDSAMYRCASSFETPAEQFFGPGTRLTVL.

This clone was seen just once. The rearrangement uses TRBV2 and TRBJ2-7; D unclear. CDR3 size: 12 residues. V was pared by 4 bases and J by 1 base, with 5 bases between. Germline CDR1 SNHLY, CDR2 FYNNEI. The CDR3 DNA reads as TGTGCCAGCAGTGCCCAATCCTACGAGCAGTACTTC. As protein: CASSAQSYEQYF.